This TCR beta chain comes out of a study of CD8 T cells in Susac syndrome. General observations from the study: In its TCR sequencing and HLA analysis, the study acknowledged that the number of individuals was relatively small.

TCR beta sequencing was performed on blood CD8+ and CD4+ T cells. The study used healthy donors as controls matched for age and sex. Germline CDR1 and CDR2: LGHNA and YSLEER. V shed 1 base and J shed 15 bases, with 16 bases lying between them. The CDR3 has 13 residues. Concerning this clonotype itself: Its specificity is not known.

Reverse transcription of roughly 0.45 to 1 ug RNA was performed with random hexamers. TCRdb processed the immunoSEQ multiplex PCR reads anew with MiXCR; each CDR3 protein has one entry. The sample lists 150,000 or so distinct CDR3 sequences, about 95% seen once, with about 0.13% in the top ten. Sequenced: CD4+ T cells from PBMCs. The chain combines TRBV4-3 with TRBJ2-1, with D possibly matching TRBD2 (7 bases). The clonotype comes from a human donor in good health. The CDR3 DNA is TGCGCCAGCAGCCAAGTAATCTGGGGGGGGCCGTTCTTC. This codes for CASSQVIWGGPFF.